This T cell receptor beta chain is drawn from a study of blood T cell repertoires in COVID-19. TCRdb's copy holds only in-frame clones and misses some; the assay was immunoSEQ multiplex PCR. This table has about 210,000 clones, roughly 84% appearing once. This clone was recorded a few times. The CDR3 length is 16 residues. The V segment lost 3 bases and the J segment 5 bases; nucleotides outside the gene matches: 7. Germline-derived CDR1 and CDR2 are SGHTA and FQGTGA. The source of this sequence is a man aged 25-40 years in a cohort exposed to, infected with or recovered from COVID-19 (not recorded which). Sequenced material: PBMCs or T cells enriched from blood (not recorded which). This chain uses TRBV7-3 with TRBJ2-2; 9 nucleotides line up with TRBD2. This chain's CDR3 is CASSFLAGVATGELFF. In DNA form, the CDR3 reads TGTGCCAGCAGCTTCTTAGCGGGAGTGGCTACCGGGGAGCTGTTTTTT.